The present entry profiles one TCR beta chain with its context. Trimming took off 0 bases at V and 2 bases at J, with 8 bases between the two ends. This CDR3 is 14 amino acids long. CDR1 SGHRS and CDR2 YFSETQ come from the germline V gene. Using immunoSEQ multiplex PCR, the repertoire was profiled, and TCRdb retains in-frame clones only, with some absent. The profile shows around 100,000 clones, 92% of them singletons. The source of the sample is a study of control samples from healthy donors and cancer patients. The source is a woman under 30 in good health. V gene TRBV5-1 combines with J gene TRBJ2-5; D call uncertain. What was sequenced was blood. The CDR3 DNA follows: TGCGCCAGCAGCTTGGTGGCGGATCAAGAGACCCAGTACTTC. Its translation: CASSLVADQETQYF.